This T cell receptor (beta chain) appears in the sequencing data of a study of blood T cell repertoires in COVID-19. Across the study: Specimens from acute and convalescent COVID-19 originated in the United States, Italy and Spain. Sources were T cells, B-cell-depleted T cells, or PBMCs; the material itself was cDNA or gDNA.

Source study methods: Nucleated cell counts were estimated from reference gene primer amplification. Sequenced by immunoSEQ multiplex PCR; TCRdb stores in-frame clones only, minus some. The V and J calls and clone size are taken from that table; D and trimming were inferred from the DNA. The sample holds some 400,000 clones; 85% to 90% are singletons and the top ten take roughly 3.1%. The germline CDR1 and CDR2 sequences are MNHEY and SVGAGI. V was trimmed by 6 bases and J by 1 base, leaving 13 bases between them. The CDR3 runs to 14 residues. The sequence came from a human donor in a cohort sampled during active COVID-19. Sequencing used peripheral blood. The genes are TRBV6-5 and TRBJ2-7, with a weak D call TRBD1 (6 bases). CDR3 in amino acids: CASSVSDRSYEQYF. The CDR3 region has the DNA TGTGCCAGCAGCGTATCGGACAGATCCTACGAGCAGTACTTC.